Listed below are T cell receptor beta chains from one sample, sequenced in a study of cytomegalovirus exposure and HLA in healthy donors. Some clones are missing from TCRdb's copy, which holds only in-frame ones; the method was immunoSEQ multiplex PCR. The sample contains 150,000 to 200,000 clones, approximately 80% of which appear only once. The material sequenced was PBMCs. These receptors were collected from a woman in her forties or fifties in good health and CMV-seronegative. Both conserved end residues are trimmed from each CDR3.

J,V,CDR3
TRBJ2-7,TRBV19,ASSISGTSGSEQY
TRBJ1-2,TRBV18,ASSPGTGQYGYT
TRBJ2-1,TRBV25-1,ASNRGWAVFLKGEQF
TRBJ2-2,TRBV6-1,ASSERGAPGELF
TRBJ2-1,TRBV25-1,ASSEIGGSYNEQF
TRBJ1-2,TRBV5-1,ASSSHQGTYGYT
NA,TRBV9,ASSVGIGRAVHEQY
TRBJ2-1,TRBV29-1,SVPLAGGPLPRHNEQF
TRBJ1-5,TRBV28,ASSLFGQPQH
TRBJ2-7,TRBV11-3,ASSLGGPYEQY
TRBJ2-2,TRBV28,ASSLSGGAGTGELF
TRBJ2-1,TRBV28,ASSFSSREQF
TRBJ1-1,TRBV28,ASSPQMRVGTEAF
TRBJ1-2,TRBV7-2,ASSFQTGASNYGYT
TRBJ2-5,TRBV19,ASSIAGTGGRETQY
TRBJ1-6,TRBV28,ASSSTGLAAPLH
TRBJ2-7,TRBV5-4,ASRGLDYEQY
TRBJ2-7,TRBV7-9,ASSYRGHEQY
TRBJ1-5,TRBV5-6,ASSLAAGPAGRPQH
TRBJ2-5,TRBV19,ASSPTSGGVETQY
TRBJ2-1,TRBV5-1,ASSLGGGRNEQF
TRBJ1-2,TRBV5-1,ASSFGTGGHYGYT